The 20 T cell receptor beta chains listed next were all sequenced from one sample in a study of Ad26.COV2.S vaccination and SARS-CoV-2 variants. Regarding treatment: over 15 received Ad26.COV2.S at low or high dose, single or two shots; 5 received placebo; per-sample allocation not given. The study sampled participants on day 63 after the first vaccine or placebo injection. Using immunoSEQ multiplex PCR, the repertoire was profiled, and TCRdb retains in-frame clones only, with some absent. The table has hundreds of thousands of clones, 89% seen once. Sample: peripheral blood, taken in a trial of Ad26.COV2.S vaccine versus placebo. These TCRs come from a person between 18 and 65 years old who received the Ad26.COV2.S COVID-19 vaccine or a placebo.

This clone was seen more than once but under ten times. The chain links TRBV15 to TRBJ2-2, with no clear D. Germline assignment: CDR1 LNHNV and CDR2 YYDKDF (reference sequence). The V gene lost 3 bases and the J gene lost 2 bases, with 10 bases spanning the gap. This CDR3 is built from 15 residues. The DNA for the CDR3 is TGTGCCACCAGCAGGGACCTCACAAACACCGGGGAGCTGTTTTTT. Its protein is CATSRDLTNTGELFF.

The chain couples TRBV30 to TRBJ1-1; D not certain. Per germline, CDR1 GTSNPN and CDR2 SVGIG (reference sequence). V was shortened by 3 bases and J by 10 bases, with 15 bases between the two germline ends. The CDR3 totals 12 residues. The CDR3 bases are TGTGCCTGGAGCCGCGACCTAATGGGAGCTTTCTTT. This codes for CAWSRDLMGAFF.

This clone was seen a handful of times. The V and J genes are TRBV27 and TRBJ2-1, with TRBD2 as a possible D gene (5 bases). This CDR3 has 14 amino acids. The germline V gene encodes CDR1 MNHEY and CDR2 SMNVEV (reference sequence). Trimming took off 7 bases at V and 6 bases at J, with 16 bases between the two ends. CDR3 residues: CASTQRASPNEQFF. The CDR3 nucleotides read TGTGCCAGCACTCAAAGGGCTAGCCCCAATGAGCAGTTCTTC.

Turning to this clone: At one end, the junction sequence differs from germline, possibly due to a read error. The V call is TRBV14, the J call TRBJ2-5, with D tentatively TRBD1 (6 bases). The CDR3 has 14 amino acids. The germline V gene has CDR1 SGHDN and CDR2 FVKESK. This chain's CDR3 is CASSKDRLYGTQYF. CDR3 bases: TGTGCCAGCAGCAAAGACAGGTTATACGGGACCCAGTACTTC.

The chain carries TRBV14 and TRBJ2-7; D tentatively reads TRBD1 or TRBD2 (6 bases each). The CDR3 is 14 residues long. Trimming left V 3 bases short and J 2 bases short, with 11 bases between. CDR1 and CDR2 from the germline V gene are SGHDN and FVKESK. CDR3 protein: CASSQVGGTYEQYF. CDR3 bases: TGTGCCAGCAGCCAGGTAGGGGGGACCTACGAGCAGTACTTC.

CDR3 residues: CAISGGYREGYYGYTF. The CDR3 DNA reads as TGTGCCATCAGTGGCGGGTACAGGGAAGGCTACTATGGCTACACCTTC. V usage is TRBV10-3 and J usage is TRBJ1-2; possible D gene TRBD1, 6 bases. Trimming removed 4 bases at V and 3 bases at J, with 18 bases between. The germline CDR1 and CDR2 sequences are ENHRY and SYGVKD. The CDR3 contains 16 residues.

The gene calls are TRBV19 and TRBJ2-2, with D perhaps TRBD1 (6 bases). Trimming removed 6 bases at V and 3 bases at J, with 11 bases between. Germline V gives CDR1 LNHDA, CDR2 SQIVND (reference sequence). CDR3 size: 14 residues. The CDR3 DNA reads TGTGCCAGTAGAGACAGGTCGGACACCGGGGAGCTGTTTTTT. Protein sequence: CASRDRSDTGELFF.

The chain's CDR3 is CASSSTGYAQYF. CDR3 bases: TGTGCCAGCAGCTCGACAGGGTACGCGCAGTATTTT. The J gene is TRBJ2-3, the V gene TRBV11-1, with 7 nucleotides matching TRBD1. Germline V gene lookup returns CDR1 SGHAT and CDR2 FQDESV (reference sequence). J was trimmed by 10 bases and V by 4 bases; bases with no gene match: 5. The CDR3 is made up of 12 amino acids.

The V call is TRBV18, the J call TRBJ2-2; 8 nucleotides match TRBD2. The V gene's germline CDR1 is KGHSH and CDR2 LQKENI. J was trimmed by 3 bases and V by 6 bases; bases with no gene match: 9. The CDR3 consists of 16 residues. CDR3 sequence reads: CASSRRREGDTGELFF. CDR3 bases: TGTGCCAGCTCCCGGCGCCGGGAGGGAGACACCGGGGAGCTGTTTTTT. The variable domain in full, completed from reference TRBV18 and TRBJ2-2, reads NAGVMQNPRHLVRRRGQEARLRCSPMKGHSHVYWYRQLPEEGLKFMVYLQKENIIDESGMPKERFSAEFPKEGPSILRIQQVVRGDSAAYFCASSRRREGDTGELFFGEGSRLTVL.

The V and J genes are TRBV6-6 and TRBJ2-2; D call uncertain. The CDR3 spans 14 residues. Trimming took 2 bases from V and 4 from J, leaving 8 bases between them. Germline V gene data show CDR1 as MNHNY and CDR2 as SVGAGI (reference sequence). DNA of the CDR3: TGTGCCAGCAGTTACCTTTCCGGCACCGGGGAGCTGTTTTTT. It yields the protein CASSYLSGTGELFF.

The gene calls are TRBV2 and TRBJ1-5; 7 positions agree with TRBD1. After removal of 6 bases from V and 5 bases from J, the junction contained 7 bases not matched to a gene. This CDR3 contains 14 residues. Germline V gene lookup returns CDR1 SNHLY and CDR2 FYNNEI. Here the CDR3 DNA reads TGTGCCAGCAGAACGGGACAGTACTATCAGCCCCAGCATTTT. Protein sequence: CASRTGQYYQPQHF.

The chain combines TRBV19 with TRBJ1-6, with D perhaps matching TRBD1 (5 bases). Looked up from germline, CDR1 is LNHDA and CDR2 is SQIVND (reference sequence). V was cut by 5 bases and J by 9 bases, with 14 bases left in between. The length of the CDR3 is 14 residues. CDR3 protein: CASSPTDGPSPLHF. CDR3 in DNA: TGTGCCAGTAGTCCGACAGACGGCCCTTCACCCCTCCACTTT.

This clone was seen a handful of times. The chain carries TRBV30 and TRBJ2-7; TRBD1 aligns across 8 bases. Germline V gene lookup returns CDR1 GTSNPN and CDR2 SVGIG (reference sequence). The V segment lost 4 bases and the J segment 7 bases; nucleotides outside the gene matches: 12. The CDR3 totals 14 residues. CDR3 sequence reads: CAWKRTGPPWEQYF. The CDR3 DNA reads as TGTGCCTGGAAACGGACAGGGCCCCCTTGGGAGCAGTACTTC. Full variable domain (outside the CDR3, taken from reference TRBV30 and TRBJ2-7): SQTIHQWPATLVQPVGSPLSLECTVEGTSNPNLYWYRQAAGRGLQLLFYSVGIGQISSEVPQNLSASRPQDRQFILSSKKLLLSDSGFYLCAWKRTGPPWEQYFGPGTRLTVT.

The chain links TRBV19 to TRBJ2-7; D ambiguous. CDR1 and CDR2 from the germline V gene are LNHDA and SQIVND (reference sequence). This CDR3 is 13 amino acids long. Trimming cost V 3 bases and J 6 bases, with 12 bases left between them. The CDR3 DNA follows: TGTGCCAGTAGTATTAATCCCCGGAGCGAGCAGTACTTC. This sequence encodes CASSINPRSEQYF. Full variable domain (outside the CDR3, taken from reference TRBV19 and TRBJ2-7): DGGITQSPKYLFRKEGQNVTLSCEQNLNHDAMYWYRQDPGQGLRLIYYSQIVNDFQKGDIAEGYSVSREKKESFPLTVTSAQKNPTAFYLCASSINPRSEQYFGPGTRLTVT.

This clone appeared a single time. The chain's CDR3 is CATSDGDYPYEQYF. As DNA, the CDR3 is TGTGCCACCAGTGATGGTGACTATCCCTACGAGCAGTACTTC. J is TRBJ2-7 and V is TRBV24-1; tentatively, D is TRBD2 (5 bases). Per the germline V gene, CDR1 is KGHDR and CDR2 is SFDVKD. The ends were cut back, 3 bases at V and 2 bases at J, with 10 bases in the middle. The CDR3 has 14 residues.

The chain employs TRBV19 and TRBJ2-7; 7 nucleotides align to TRBD1. The CDR3 has 15 amino acids. V was pared by 4 bases and J by 0 bases, with 6 bases of the junction left unmatched. Germline V CDR1 and CDR2: LNHDA, SQIVND (reference sequence). CDR3 sequence (DNA): TGTGCCAGTAGTAACTGGGACAGAAGCTCCTACGAGCAGTACTTC. This sequence encodes CASSNWDRSSYEQYF. Filled out from reference TRBV19 and TRBJ2-7, the complete variable domain reads DGGITQSPKYLFRKEGQNVTLSCEQNLNHDAMYWYRQDPGQGLRLIYYSQIVNDFQKGDIAEGYSVSREKKESFPLTVTSAQKNPTAFYLCASSNWDRSSYEQYFGPGTRLTVT.

J is TRBJ1-2 and V is TRBV27; maybe TRBD1 (6 bases). This CDR3 region has 14 residues. The V gene's germline CDR1 is MNHEY and CDR2 SMNVEV (reference sequence). V was pared by 3 bases and J by 6 bases, with 14 bases between. Here the CDR3 reads CASSLRGGSHGYTF. The CDR3 DNA is TGTGCCAGCAGTTTGAGGGGGGGCTCCCATGGCTACACCTTC.

This clone was seen only once. This chain joins TRBV5-1 and TRBJ2-5; D unclear. Looked up from germline, CDR1 is SGHRS and CDR2 is YFSETQ. This CDR3 spans 14 amino acids. Trimming took off 2 bases at V and 5 bases at J, with 13 bases between the two ends. The CDR3 sequence: CASSFGSSMETQYF. CDR3 sequence (DNA): TGCGCCAGCAGCTTCGGGTCGAGCATGGAGACCCAGTACTTC.

CDR3 in DNA: TGTGCCAGCAGCTTAGAAGGAGCGGGGGGGGATGAGCAGTTCTTC. Translated, it gives CASSLEGAGGDEQFF. The genes are TRBV11-2 and TRBJ2-1; TRBD2 matches at 10 bases. The CDR3 length is 15 residues. The germline gives CDR1 SGHAT, CDR2 FQNNGV. With V trimmed by 0 bases and J by 8 bases, 4 bases remained unmatched.

This clone was counted a single time. In DNA, the CDR3 is TGTGCCAGCAGCATTAAGTTCTCTAGCGGGAGCCGTCCAGATACGCAGTATTTT. It encodes CASSIKFSSGSRPDTQYF. The V gene is TRBV7-2, the J gene TRBJ2-3; 10 bases match TRBD2. Germline-derived CDR1 and CDR2 are SGHTA and FQGNSA. There are 18 residues in the CDR3. Losses at the gene ends were 5 bases for V and 4 bases for J; bases not matched to a gene: 15.